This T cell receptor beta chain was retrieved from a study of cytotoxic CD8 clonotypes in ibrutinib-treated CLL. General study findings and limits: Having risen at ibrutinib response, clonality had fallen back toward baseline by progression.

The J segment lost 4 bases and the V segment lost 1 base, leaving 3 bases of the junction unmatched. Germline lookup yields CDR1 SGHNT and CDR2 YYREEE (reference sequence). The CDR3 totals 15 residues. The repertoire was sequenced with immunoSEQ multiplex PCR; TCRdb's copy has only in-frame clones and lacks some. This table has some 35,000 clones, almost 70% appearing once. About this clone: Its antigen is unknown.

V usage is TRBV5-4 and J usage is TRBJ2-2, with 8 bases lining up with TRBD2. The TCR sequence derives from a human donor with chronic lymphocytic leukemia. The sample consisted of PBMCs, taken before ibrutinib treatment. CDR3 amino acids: CASSLTRGGTGELFF. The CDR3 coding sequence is TGTGCCAGCAGCTTGACCCGGGGGGGCACCGGGGAGCTGTTTTTT.